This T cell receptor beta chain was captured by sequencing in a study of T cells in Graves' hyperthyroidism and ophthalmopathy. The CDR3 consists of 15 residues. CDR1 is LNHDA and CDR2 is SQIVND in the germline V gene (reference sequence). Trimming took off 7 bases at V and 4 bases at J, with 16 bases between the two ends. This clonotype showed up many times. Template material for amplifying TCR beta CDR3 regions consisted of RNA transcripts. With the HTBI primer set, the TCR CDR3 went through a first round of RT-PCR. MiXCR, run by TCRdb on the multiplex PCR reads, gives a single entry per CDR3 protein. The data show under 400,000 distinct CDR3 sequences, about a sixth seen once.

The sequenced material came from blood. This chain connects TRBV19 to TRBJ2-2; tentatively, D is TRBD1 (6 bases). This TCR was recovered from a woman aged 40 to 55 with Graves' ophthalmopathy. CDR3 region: CASIRGGPSTGELFF. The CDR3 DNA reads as TGTGCCAGTATTAGAGGGGGACCGTCCACCGGGGAGCTGTTTTTT.